This TCR beta chain is drawn from a study of vaccination and CD4 T cells after COVID-19. Trimming left V 2 bases short and J 8 bases short, with 9 bases between. The CDR3 is 12 amino acids. Per germline, CDR1 SNHLY and CDR2 FYNNEI. The treatment is: roughly 10-day PBMC culture with coronavirus spike peptide pools or control peptides (ViraFEST assay). Before TCRs were sequenced, ViraFEST expanded antigen-specific T cells with peptide pools. Oncomine TCR Beta short-read sequencing was applied to DNA from cultured CD4+ T cells. TCRdb redid the calling of the PCR reads with MiXCR, one entry per CDR3 protein. The sample holds about 6,000 distinct CDR3 sequences, 75% to 85% seen once. This clonotype showed up just a few times. Its antigen is undetermined.

V and J are TRBV2 and TRBJ1-2, with D unclear. The sequence derives from a human donor who had recovered from COVID-19. Sequenced sample: CD4+ T cells from blood, cultured in vitro. CDR3 residues: CASSESGIGYTF. In DNA, the CDR3 is TGTGCCAGCAGTGAATCGGGTATCGGCTACACCTTC. Looking up the rest from reference TRBV2 and TRBJ1-2 gives the full variable domain: EPEVTQTPSHQVTQMGQEVILRCVPISNHLYFYWYRQILGQKVEFLVSFYNNEISEKSEIFDDQFSVERPDGSNFTLKIRSTKLEDSAMYFCASSESGIGYTFGSGTRLTVV.